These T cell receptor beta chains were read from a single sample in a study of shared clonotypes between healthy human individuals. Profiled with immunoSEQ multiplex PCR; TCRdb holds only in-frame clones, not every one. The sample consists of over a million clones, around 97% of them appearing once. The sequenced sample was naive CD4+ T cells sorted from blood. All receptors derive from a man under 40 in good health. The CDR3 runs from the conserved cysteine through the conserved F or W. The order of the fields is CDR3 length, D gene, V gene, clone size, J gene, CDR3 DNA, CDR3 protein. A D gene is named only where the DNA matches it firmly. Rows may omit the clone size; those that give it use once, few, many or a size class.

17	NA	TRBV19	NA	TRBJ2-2	TGTGCCAGTAGTATTCCCTTTTGGGAGGTTATCACCGGGGAGCTGTTTTTT	CASSIPFWEVITGELFF
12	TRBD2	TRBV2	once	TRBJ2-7	TGTGCCAGCAGGAGACTAGCGTATGAGCAGTACTTC	CASRRLAYEQYF
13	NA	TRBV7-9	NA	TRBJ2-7	TGTGCCAGCAGCTTACGCAGGGACTACGAGCAGTACTTC	CASSLRRDYEQYF
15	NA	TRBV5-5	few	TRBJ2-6	TGTGCCAGCAGCCCACCGTCCTCTGGGGCCAACGTCCTGACTTTC	CASSPPSSGANVLTF
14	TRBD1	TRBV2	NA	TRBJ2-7	TGTGCCAGCCTTTACGGGCAGGGGGCAGGAGAGCAGTACTTC	CASLYGQGAGEQYF
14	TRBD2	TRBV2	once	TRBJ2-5	TGTGCCAGCAGCAGGACTAGCGGGAGGGAGACCCAGTACTTC	CASSRTSGRETQYF
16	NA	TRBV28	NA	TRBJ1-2	TGTGCCAGCAGTCCACCCCGGGACATAGCTAACTATGGCTACACCTTC	CASSPPRDIANYGYTF
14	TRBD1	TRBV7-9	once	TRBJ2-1	TGTGCCAGCAGTTTGACAGGGGCCTACAATGAGCAGTTCTTC	CASSLTGAYNEQFF
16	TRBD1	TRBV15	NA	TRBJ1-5	TGTGCCACCAGCAGAGTCTTGACAGGGGTCGGTCAGCCCCAGCATTTT	CATSRVLTGVGQPQHF
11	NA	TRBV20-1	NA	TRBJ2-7	TGCAGTGCTAGGGGGGTTTACGAGCAGTACTTC	CSARGVYEQYF
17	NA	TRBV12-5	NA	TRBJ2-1	TGTGCTAGTGGTTTGGTATTGGGGGCTGAATCCTACAATGAGCAGTTCTTC	CASGLVLGAESYNEQFF
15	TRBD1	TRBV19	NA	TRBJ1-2	TGTGCCAGTAGTATTCTCGGGACAGGGCTTTCTGGCTACACCTTC	CASSILGTGLSGYTF
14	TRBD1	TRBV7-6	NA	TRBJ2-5	TGTGCCAGCATCCTGGGACAGGGGTATGAGACCCAGTACTTC	CASILGQGYETQYF
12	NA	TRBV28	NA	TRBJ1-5	TGTGCCAGCAGTCCGGGTTTACAGCCCCAGCATTTT	CASSPGLQPQHF
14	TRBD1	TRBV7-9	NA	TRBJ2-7	TGTGCCAGCAGCTTGGGACAGGGGACCTACGAGCAGTACTTC	CASSLGQGTYEQYF
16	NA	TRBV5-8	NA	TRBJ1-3	TGTGCCAGCAGCTTGGTACGAAGCGGATCTGGAAACACCATATATTTT	CASSLVRSGSGNTIYF
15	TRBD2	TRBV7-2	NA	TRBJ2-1	TGTGCCAGCAGCTTAGACCAGCGGGGAATCAATGAGCAGTTCTTC	CASSLDQRGINEQFF
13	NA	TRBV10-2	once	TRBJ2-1	TGCGCCAGCAGCTCACGGGGTAGCGATGAGCAGTTCTTC	CASSSRGSDEQFF
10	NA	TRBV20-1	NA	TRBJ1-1	TGCAGGGCCCAGGGGACTGAAGCTTTCTTT	CRAQGTEAFF
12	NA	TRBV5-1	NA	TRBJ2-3	TGCGCCAGCAGCGTATCCACAGATACGCAGTATTTT	CASSVSTDTQYF
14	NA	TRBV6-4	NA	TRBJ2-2	TGTGCCAGCAGTGTAAAGGGGTTCACCGGGGAGCTGTTTTTT	CASSVKGFTGELFF
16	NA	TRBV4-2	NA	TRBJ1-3	TGTGCCAGCAGCCAAGGACAGGACTTCTCTGGAAACACCATATATTTT	CASSQGQDFSGNTIYF
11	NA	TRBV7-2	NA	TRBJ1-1	TGTGCCAGCAGCTTCTCGATAGAAGCTTTCTTT	CASSFSIEAFF
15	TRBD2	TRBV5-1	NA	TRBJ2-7	TGCGCCAGCAGCGCAACCGGGACTAGCGGCTACGAGCAGTACTTC	CASSATGTSGYEQYF
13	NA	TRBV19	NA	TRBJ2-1	TGTGCCAGTAGTATAGGGGTGAGGACGGAGCAGTTCTTC	CASSIGVRTEQFF
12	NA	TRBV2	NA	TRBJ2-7	TGTGCCAGCACGGACCTCAACTACGAGCAGTACTTC	CASTDLNYEQYF
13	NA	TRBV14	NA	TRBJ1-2	TGTGCCAGCAGCCAAGTGGAGACGGGTGGCTACACCTTC	CASSQVETGGYTF
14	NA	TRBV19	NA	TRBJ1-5	TGTGCCAGTAGTATACAGCATAGCAATCAGCCCCAGCATTTT	CASSIQHSNQPQHF